The next 14 T cell receptor beta chains were all read from a single sample in a study of pediatric ulcerative colitis. Here immunoSEQ multiplex PCR was the method, and the copy in TCRdb shows in-frame clones only, minus some. This repertoire shows about 35,000 clones, roughly three quarters found once; its top ten account for over 0.95%. One to two pinch biopsies were taken from the rectum during colonoscopy. Material: gut tissue. The receptors come from a boy between 10 and 17 years old with mild ulcerative colitis.

V and J are TRBV5-8 and TRBJ1-1; D possibly corresponds to TRBD1 (6 bases). V lost 5 bases and J 1 base, leaving 12 bases between the germline ends. Germline values: CDR1 SGHTS, CDR2 YDEGEE. The CDR3 is 14 amino acids. The CDR3 sequence: CASSRGGANTEAFF. CDR3 sequence (DNA): TGTGCCAGCAGTAGGGGGGGGGCGAACACTGAAGCTTTCTTT. The full variable domain, its missing parts supplied by reference TRBV5-8 and TRBJ1-1, is EAGVTQSPTHLIKTRGQQATLRCSPISGHTSVYWYQQALGLGLQFLLWYDEGEERNRGNFPPRFSGRQFPNYSSELNVNALELEDSALYLCASSRGGANTEAFFGQGTRLTVV.

This chain links TRBV5-8 with TRBJ1-5, with unresolved D. Germline-derived CDR1 and CDR2 are SGHTS and YDEGEE. Deletions cut 4 bases from V and 15 bases from J, with 23 bases between. The CDR3 extends over 14 amino acids. CDR3 in amino acids: CASSLSTRIGMWHF. The CDR3 DNA follows: TGTGCCAGCAGCCTATCAACCCGCATCGGAATGTGGCATTTT.

Concerning this clone itself: At the DNA level, this CDR3 is encoded by other sequences in the same sample as well. The chain carries TRBV4-1 and TRBJ1-2, with D uncertain. This CDR3 spans 15 amino acids. Trimming removed 1 base from V and 0 bases from J, with 9 bases in between. The germline V gene encodes CDR1 MGHRA and CDR2 YSYEKL. CDR3 loop: CASSQAGQTNYGYTF. The CDR3 DNA reads as TGCGCCAGCAGCCAAGCTGGGCAGACTAACTATGGCTACACCTTC.

The CDR3 reads CSVLLWDRGFNEQFF. In nucleotides, the CDR3 is TGCAGCGTCCTGCTTTGGGACAGGGGGTTCAATGAGCAGTTCTTC. The chain recombines TRBV29-1 with TRBJ2-1; 11 bases are a match to TRBD1. The CDR3 is 15 residues long. The ends lost 6 bases at V and 6 bases at J; junction bases unmatched: 10. Per germline, CDR1 SQVTM and CDR2 ANQGSEA.

This clone was counted a single time. The rearrangement links TRBV2 to TRBJ1-3, with 10 nucleotides matching TRBD1. CDR1 and CDR2 (germline): SNHLY, FYNNEI. This CDR3 contains 16 residues. The trim removed 4 bases at V and 4 bases at J, leaving 7 bases unmatched. The DNA for the CDR3 is TGTGCCAGCAGTGCTCCCGGGACAGGGGACGGAAACACCATATATTTT. It codes for CASSAPGTGDGNTIYF.

This clone has a single count. The chain has TRBV18 and TRBJ1-1, with D unclear. The CDR3 consists of 15 residues. Germline CDR1 KGHSH, CDR2 LQKENI. V lost 1 base and J lost 0, with 9 bases in between. The CDR3 DNA reads as TGTGCCAGCTCACCACAGGGTCACATGAACACTGAAGCTTTCTTT. This codes for CASSPQGHMNTEAFF.

CDR3 in DNA: TGTGCCAGCAGTCCATCCCCCGGGACTGAAGCTTTCTTT. Its protein product is CASSPSPGTEAFF. The chain links TRBV27 to TRBJ1-1; D is unresolved. This CDR3 spans 13 amino acids. V gave up 5 bases and J gave up 5 bases, with 12 bases separating them. The germline CDR1 and CDR2 sequences are MNHEY and SMNVEV (reference sequence).

This chain connects TRBV6-5 to TRBJ1-1; D remains unclear. V was clipped by 6 bases and J by 10 bases, with 21 bases between them. The germline V gene has CDR1 MNHEY and CDR2 SVGAGI. The CDR3 loop spans 14 amino acids. The CDR3 loop reads CASRRLTLFRTAFF. CDR3 DNA sequence: TGTGCCAGCAGACGGCTGACGCTTTTTCGTACAGCTTTCTTT.

The chain joins TRBV5-1 to TRBJ2-7; 12 bases are shared with TRBD2. Germline CDR1 reads SGHRS; CDR2 reads YFSETQ. Losses at the gene ends were 0 bases for V and 7 bases for J; bases not matched to a gene: 5. The CDR3 runs 15 residues. The CDR3 sequence is CASSLGLAGAGEQYF. As DNA, the CDR3 is TGCGCCAGCAGCTTGGGACTAGCGGGGGCCGGGGAGCAGTACTTC.

The chain employs TRBV5-1 and TRBJ1-1; 11 bases line up with TRBD1. In germline, CDR1 is SGHRS, CDR2 YFSETQ. CDR3 length: 16 residues. With 4 bases clipped from V and 4 bases from J, the junction kept 9 bases outside the gene matches. This chain's CDR3 is CASSMDRGRFGTEAFF. The CDR3 nucleotides are TGCGCCAGCAGCATGGACAGGGGGCGCTTCGGCACTGAAGCTTTCTTT.

As for this clone: The junction does not match germline at one end; this may be a read error. The J gene is TRBJ2-7, the V gene TRBV5-1, with 12 bases lining up with TRBD2. From germline, CDR1 is SGHRS and CDR2 YFSETQ. CDR3 length equals 15 residues. The CDR3 reads CAGSLTSGGTYEQYF. The CDR3 region has the DNA TGCGCCGGCAGCCTGACTAGCGGGGGAACCTACGAGCAGTACTTC.

This clone was counted once. V gene TRBV2 combines with J gene TRBJ2-7, with a weak D call TRBD1 (6 bases). The V gene's germline CDR1 is SNHLY and CDR2 FYNNEI. The CDR3 totals 13 residues. The V end was cut by 4 bases, the J end by 6 bases, with 13 bases between. The CDR3 DNA is TGTGCCAGCAGTGCCAGGGGCCGAGCCGAGCAGTACTTC. Translation gives CASSARGRAEQYF.

In this sample, this clone turned up a few times. The chain is built from TRBV4-1 and TRBJ1-4; no reliable D call. CDR1 and CDR2 (germline): MGHRA, YSYEKL. V was trimmed by 3 bases and J by 8 bases, leaving 13 bases between them. The CDR3 totals 14 residues. Here the CDR3 reads CASSQNPYGEKLFF. As DNA, the CDR3 is TGCGCCAGCAGCCAGAACCCGTACGGGGAAAAACTGTTTTTT.

The chain is built from TRBV2 and TRBJ1-2, with D hard to call. The CDR3 loop spans 13 amino acids. V was trimmed by 3 bases and J by 2 bases, leaving 7 bases between them. Germline lookup yields CDR1 SNHLY and CDR2 FYNNEI. The CDR3 DNA is TGTGCCAGCAGTGACCTTAGAAACTATGGCTACACCTTC. This codes for CASSDLRNYGYTF.